This T cell receptor (beta chain) was recovered during a study of cytomegalovirus exposure and HLA in healthy donors. Overall study results and limits: Reported performance of the classifier showed diagnosis of cytomegalovirus status with high specificity and sensitivity. The HLA-A and HLA-B alleles of most subjects were reportedly predicted accurately from TCR beta sequences. With later analysis, a missense DCLRE1C variant became linked to TCR beta V- and J-gene trimming.

Losses at the gene ends were 4 bases for V and 1 base for J; bases not matched to a gene: 9. CDR1 MDHEN and CDR2 SYDVKM come from the germline V gene. CDR3 length: 16 amino acids. The PCR had 60 Vbeta and 13 Jbeta primers. Clones were read by immunoSEQ multiplex PCR, and TCRdb kept only the in-frame ones, dropping some. The sample records 250,000 or so clones, around 90% being singletons. Regarding this clone: Its antigen is not identified.

This receptor was obtained from a girl aged 2 to 9 in good health and CMV-seronegative. The specimen sequenced was PBMCs. This chain uses TRBV28 with TRBJ1-2, with 7 nucleotides matching TRBD1. CDR3 nucleotides: TGTGCCAGCAGTTCGGAGGGGGCCCCCGGTAACTATGGCTACACCTTC. Its translation: CASSSEGAPGNYGYTF.